This is a list of T cell receptor beta chains from one sample in a study of blood T cell repertoires in COVID-19. Measured with immunoSEQ multiplex PCR; TCRdb has only the in-frame clones, and not every one. This sample has under 300,000 clones, with roughly 91% found just once. Sequenced sample: peripheral blood. These receptors all come from a man aged 25-45 years with COVID-19, enrolled during active disease. The CDR3 runs from the conserved cysteine through the conserved F or W. A D gene is named only where the DNA matches it firmly.

D gene | J gene | V gene | CDR3 DNA | CDR3 protein
- | TRBJ1-1 | TRBV29-1 | TGCAGCGTTGAAGTTCGGCGGAAGTTGAACACTGAAGCTTTCTTT | CSVEVRRKLNTEAFF
TRBD1 | TRBJ1-2 | TRBV30 | TGTGCCTGGAGGTCGGGACAGGTAGCCAACTATGGCTACACCTTC | CAWRSGQVANYGYTF
TRBD1 | TRBJ1-5 | TRBV19 | TGTGCCAGTAGTATTTGGGACAGGGGTGGCAATCAGCCCCAGCATTTT | CASSIWDRGGNQPQHF
- | TRBJ1-3 | TRBV7-6 | TGTGCCAGCAGCTTAGGTTCAACGGAGCCGGGAAACACCATATATTTT | CASSLGSTEPGNTIYF
TRBD2 | TRBJ2-7 | TRBV19 | TGTGCCAGTAGTCTCCGGACTAGCGGGGGCTACGAGCAGTACTTC | CASSLRTSGGYEQYF
- | TRBJ1-3 | TRBV15 | TGTGCCACCAGCGGTCGAGGGAAGTTTGGAAACACCATATATTTT | CATSGRGKFGNTIYF
TRBD1 | TRBJ1-5 | TRBV25-1 | TGTGCCAGCAGTGAAGGGGGTAGGGGGCTCAATCAGCCCCAGCATTTT | CASSEGGRGLNQPQHF
TRBD1 | TRBJ2-7 | TRBV4-1 | TGCGCCAGCAGCCAGGGCTTACCGGGACAGGGAACCTACGAGCAGTACTTC | CASSQGLPGQGTYEQYF
TRBD1 | TRBJ1-1 | TRBV5-4 | TGTGCCAGCAGCACGGGACAGGGGAACACTGAAGCTTTCTTT | CASSTGQGNTEAFF
TRBD1 | TRBJ1-1 | TRBV10-1 | TGCGCCAGCAGTGAGGACAGGGCGGCGAACACTGAAGCTTTCTTT | CASSEDRAANTEAFF
- | TRBJ1-1 | TRBV23-1 | TGCGCCAGCACCCAACAAAGGGAGTCGGGCACTGAAGCTTTCTTT | CASTQQRESGTEAFF
TRBD1 | TRBJ1-4 | TRBV7-9 | TGTGCCAGCAGCCCAGGGACAGGGGGCATAACTAATGAAAAACTGTTTTTT | CASSPGTGGITNEKLFF
- | TRBJ2-3 | TRBV19 | TGTGCCAGTAGTATCGGTCCAGATACGCAGTATTTT | CASSIGPDTQYF
TRBD1 | TRBJ2-2 | TRBV5-4 | TGTGCCAGCAGCTTGGCCAAAACAGGGGACACCGGGGAGCTGTTTTTT | CASSLAKTGDTGELFF
TRBD1 | TRBJ1-2 | TRBV6-6 | TGTGCCAGCAGACCCGGGACAGGGGGAAACTATGGCTACACCTTC | CASRPGTGGNYGYTF
- | TRBJ2-2 | TRBV5-1 | TGCGCCAGCAGCCACAGAGATCCGGTAATTAGCGGGGAGCTGTTTTTT | CASSHRDPVISGELFF
TRBD2 | TRBJ2-2 | TRBV5-4 | TGTGCCAGCAGCTTGGCAGCGGGGGGGCCGACCGGGGAGCTGTTTTTT | CASSLAAGGPTGELFF
- | TRBJ2-7 | TRBV5-6 | TGTGCCAGCAGCCCCCGGCCGGGGGGCTTACCCTACGAGCAGTACTTC | CASSPRPGGLPYEQYF
- | TRBJ2-5 | TRBV2 | TGTGCCAGCTGTCCCGTGGGGAGGGGGTTGATTGAGACCCAGTACTTC | CASCPVGRGLIETQYF